This T cell receptor (beta chain) stems from a study of T-cell memory formation after mild COVID-19 (dated by TCRdb to about 2021). In terms of the full investigation: TCR sequence clusters from the two donors were found to be largely donor specific. Longitudinal TCRalpha and TCRbeta repertoire sequencing tracked T-cell clones expanding and contracting after mild COVID-19 in a couple of donors. Two young, previously healthy adult volunteers, one female and one male, were included in the cohort.

The sequencer was an Illumina NovaSeq 6000. cDNA libraries for TCRalpha and TCRbeta were prepared by 5'RACE using constant-segment primers, with sample barcodes and unique molecular identifiers added. RNA was extracted from every sample with Trizol reagent. The libraries were amplified in two PCR steps, and the second step added a second sample barcode and Illumina TruSeq adapters. Sequencing of libraries was performed on an Illumina NovaSeq with 2 x 150 bp paired-end reads. From the authors' description of their analysis: Demultiplexing of reads and collapsing into UMI-guided consensus sequences were performed with migec v1.2.7. Using mixcr v2.1.11, UMI consensuses were aligned to TRA and TRB V and J templates and then assembled into clonotypes. A clonotype was counted as expanded or contracted only if both edgeR and NoisET called the change significant, with noise models trained on biological replicates. edgeR calls used a false discovery rate-adjusted p below 0.01 and a log2 fold-change threshold of 1. As an exploratory analysis of dynamics, PCA with hierarchical clustering was applied to max-normalized trajectories of the 1000 most abundant clonotypes. Each responding clone was given a CD4 or CD8 phenotype based on the CD4+ and CD8+ repertoires, which had been sequenced separately. TCRdb reanalyzed the raw reads on its own, using fastp at Q25 for trimming and MiXCR for clone calling, and kept in-frame beta chains. Entries that share a CDR3 protein sequence are merged under the most common genes and DNA. TCRdb's processing, not the study's, gives the V and J calls here. The sample yields hundreds of thousands of distinct CDR3 sequences; 15% to 20% were counted once. The ten largest account for 20% to 25% of the sample.

Ficoll-Paque density gradient centrifugation was the method used to isolate PBMCs. This clonotype was detected only a few times. It has no known antigen specificity. No clone much larger than this one lies a single base away; base qualities are absent. Study-wide findings and limitations: Some responding clones were found in pre-infection memory, which suggests that pre-existing cross-reactive memory T cells took part in the SARS-CoV-2 response. SARS-CoV-2 specificity was not confirmed for the second-wave clones peaking on day 37. Balanced CD4/CD8 phenotypes were observed for clones contracting from day 15 to 85, whereas a bias towards CD4+ was observed for a second wave of clones expanding from day 15 to 37. Only a couple of mild cases were covered in the study, and larger cohorts including severe cases with pre-infection samples were considered necessary. Contracting CD4+ clones were located mainly in the CM and EM memory subsets, whereas CD8+ clones were found to be enriched in EMRA.

Source material: PBMCs or a T cell subset sorted from them (not recorded which). The sequence came from a man aged 18 to 29 who had mild COVID-19 (a few samples of this study predate the infection). The sample titles of this study are shuffled in the database, so cell type and time point are left out; the donor was told from shared clones.

The DNA sequence reads TGCGCCAGCAGCCGTACTGTGGGGATAAACACTGAAGCTTTCTTT. Translated, this is CASSRTVGINTEAFF. Recombination linked TRBV4-3 to TRBJ1-1, with no confident D gene call. The germline V gene specifies LGHNA as CDR1 and YSLEER as CDR2. The CDR3 spans 15 residues, from the cysteine through the phenylalanine. Just the 45-base CDR3 DNA is kept, in frame starting at base 1. V is pared back by 4 bases and J by 2 bases, with 14 bases lying between the germline termini.